This is a list of T cell receptor beta chains from one sample in a study of CD4 T cells in relation to SARS-CoV-2 and coronaviruses. Data came from immunoSEQ multiplex PCR; TCRdb stores just in-frame clones and leaves some out. This table holds 40,000 or so clones, 75% to 90% found once. The source material was memory CD4+ T cells from PBMCs. The receptors come from an adult with COVID-19. Both conserved end residues are trimmed from each CDR3.

V gene,J gene,CDR3 protein
TRBV2,TRBJ1-5,ASSEETVYSNQPQH
TRBV2,TRBJ2-3,ASSGAGGPFLTDTQY
TRBV5-6,TRBJ1-1,ASSLGRARKAF
TRBV10-1,TRBJ1-2,ASSDGDGYGYT
TRBV7-9,TRBJ2-1,ASSWASVNEQF
TRBV10-2,TRBJ1-5,ASSEAGSGLPQH
TRBV19,TRBJ2-5,ASSRGLADQETQY
TRBV7-2,TRBJ2-1,ASSPRTIYNEQF
TRBV4-3,TRBJ1-6,ASSQDSGAYRNSPLH
TRBV18,TRBJ1-1,ASSRGQDHTEAF
TRBV18,TRBJ2-3,ASSRGSLTDTQY
TRBV7-7,TRBJ2-1,ASSPDRVYNEQF
TRBV12-3/TRBV12-4,TRBJ2-1,ASSFGNEQF
TRBV5-1,TRBJ2-5,ASSSTPLGFQETQY
TRBV6-5,TRBJ1-1,ASSLGTGNTEAF
TRBV6-5,TRBJ1-4,ASRSANEKLF
TRBV7-8,TRBJ2-1,ASNPTPGQGANEQF
TRBV5-4,TRBJ2-7,ASSNWVLGSYEQY
TRBV9,TRBJ2-5,ASSVGASGSLGETQY
TRBV20-1,TRBJ2-1,SAPSYNEQF
TRBV29-1,TRBJ2-7,SVVDREFVHEQY
TRBV6-5,TRBJ2-7,ASSSSGGTGYGEQY
TRBV7-9,TRBJ2-5,ASSLGVGNVPQY
TRBV10-2,TRBJ2-7,AVDGGSSYEQY
TRBV24-1,TRBJ2-7,ATSKESEQY
TRBV18,TRBJ2-7,ASSPKTVSYEQY
TRBV5-4,TRBJ2-5,ASRSGLEETQY
TRBV5-4,TRBJ2-7,ASSSMTATYEQY
TRBV9,TRBJ2-5,ASSVVAGETQY
TRBV27,TRBJ1-5,ASRPTGEAQPQH
TRBV6-5,TRBJ1-1,ASSQQGVNTEAF
TRBV10-3,TRBJ2-3,AITDWIKDTQY
TRBV5-1,TRBJ2-4,ASRGVENIQY
TRBV25-1,TRBJ2-2,ASREQGSTGELF
TRBV6-4,TRBJ2-1,ASSTDPTREQF
TRBV2,TRBJ2-5,ASSGEVLAEETQY
TRBV10-3,TRBJ1-1,AIRDSGNTEAF
TRBV7-3,TRBJ2-5,ASSSGLAGEETQY
TRBV3-1/TRBV3-2,TRBJ1-3,ASSQDPTGGAMANTIY
TRBV11-2,TRBJ2-1,ASSRGLAGLNEQF
TRBV29-1,TRBJ2-3,SVVGVGRTDTQY
TRBV5-1,TRBJ2-1,ASSPEGRLAASYNEQF
TRBV29-1,TRBJ2-1,SGRDRGAYNEQF
TRBV5-1,TRBJ1-5,ASSLMTNQPQH
TRBV5-1,TRBJ2-5,ASSLAVRSIQETQY
TRBV20-1,TRBJ1-1,SASPRDRKNTEAF
TRBV10-3,TRBJ2-6,AISELALNQPGANVLT
TRBV20-1,TRBJ1-6,SASPGGPLH
TRBV28,TRBJ2-7,ASSFSTGTVGHEQY
TRBV21-1,TRBJ1-5,ASSRGGRDQPQH
TRBV10-3,TRBJ2-7,AISEDRGRGAQY
TRBV9,TRBJ2-1,ASSFPVKGTSGNYNEQF
TRBV6-1,TRBJ1-2,ASSEGTVSNYGYT
TRBV5-1,TRBJ2-7,ASSLIGQGADEQY
TRBV5-4,TRBJ2-5,ASSRGAQETQY
TRBV29-1,TRBJ2-3,SVDLSGRAGHSSDTQY
TRBV3-1/TRBV3-2,TRBJ2-2,ASGRAGGTGELF